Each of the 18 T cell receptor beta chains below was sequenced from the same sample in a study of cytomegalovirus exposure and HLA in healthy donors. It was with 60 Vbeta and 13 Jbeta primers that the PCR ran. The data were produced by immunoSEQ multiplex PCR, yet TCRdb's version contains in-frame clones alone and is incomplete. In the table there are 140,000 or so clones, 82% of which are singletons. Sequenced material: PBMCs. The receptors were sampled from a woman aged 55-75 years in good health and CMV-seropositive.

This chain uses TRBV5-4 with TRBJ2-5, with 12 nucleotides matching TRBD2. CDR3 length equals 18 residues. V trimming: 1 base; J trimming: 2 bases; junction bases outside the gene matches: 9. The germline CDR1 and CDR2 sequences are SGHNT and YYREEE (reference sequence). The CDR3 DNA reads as TGTGCCAGCAGCTTGAGACTAGCGGGAGTGCTCCGACAAGAGACCCAGTACTTC. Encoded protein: CASSLRLAGVLRQETQYF. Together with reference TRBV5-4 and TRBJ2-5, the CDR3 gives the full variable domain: ETGVTQSPTHLIKTRGQQVTLRCSSQSGHNTVSWYQQALGQGPQFIFQYYREEENGRGNFPPRFSGLQFPNYSSELNVNALELDDSALYLCASSLRLAGVLRQETQYFGPGTRLLVL.

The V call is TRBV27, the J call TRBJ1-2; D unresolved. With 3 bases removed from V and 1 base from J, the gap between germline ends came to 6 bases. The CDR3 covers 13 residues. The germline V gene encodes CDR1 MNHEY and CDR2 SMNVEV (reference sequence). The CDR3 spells CASSFGINYGYTF. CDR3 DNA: TGTGCCAGCAGTTTCGGGATTAACTATGGCTACACCTTC.

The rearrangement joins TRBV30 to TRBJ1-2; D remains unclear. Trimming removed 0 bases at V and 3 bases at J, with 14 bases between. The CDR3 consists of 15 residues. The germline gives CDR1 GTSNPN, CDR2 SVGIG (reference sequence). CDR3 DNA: TGTGCCTGGAGTGTAACTGGCCCCGGGGACTATGGCTACACCTTC. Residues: CAWSVTGPGDYGYTF.

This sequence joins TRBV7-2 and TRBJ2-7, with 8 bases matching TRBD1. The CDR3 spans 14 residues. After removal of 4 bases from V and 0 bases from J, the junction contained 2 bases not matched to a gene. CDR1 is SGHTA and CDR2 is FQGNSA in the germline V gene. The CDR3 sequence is CASSSQGGSYEQYF. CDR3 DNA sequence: TGTGCCAGCAGCTCACAGGGGGGCTCCTACGAGCAGTACTTC.

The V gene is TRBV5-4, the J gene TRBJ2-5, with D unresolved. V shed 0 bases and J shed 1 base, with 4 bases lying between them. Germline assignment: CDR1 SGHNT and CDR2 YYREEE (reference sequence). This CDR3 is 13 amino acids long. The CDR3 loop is CASSLAFQETQYF. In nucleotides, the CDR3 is TGTGCCAGCAGCTTGGCTTTCCAAGAGACCCAGTACTTC.

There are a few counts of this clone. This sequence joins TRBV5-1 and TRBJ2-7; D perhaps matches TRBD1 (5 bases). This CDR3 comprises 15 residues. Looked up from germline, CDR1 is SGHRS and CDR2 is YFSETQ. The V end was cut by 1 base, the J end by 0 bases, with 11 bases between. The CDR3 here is CASSLFSGLSYEQYF. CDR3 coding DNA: TGCGCCAGCAGCTTGTTTTCAGGGCTCTCCTACGAGCAGTACTTC.

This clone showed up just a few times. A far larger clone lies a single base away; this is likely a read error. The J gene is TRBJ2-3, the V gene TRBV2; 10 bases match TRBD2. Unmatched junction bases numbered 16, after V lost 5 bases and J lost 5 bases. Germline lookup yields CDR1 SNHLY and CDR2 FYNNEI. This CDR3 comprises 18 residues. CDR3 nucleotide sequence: TGTGCCAGCAGTACGCACGGAGGAGCGGGAGGGCCCGGAGATACGCAGTATTTT. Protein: CASSTHGGAGGPGDTQYF.

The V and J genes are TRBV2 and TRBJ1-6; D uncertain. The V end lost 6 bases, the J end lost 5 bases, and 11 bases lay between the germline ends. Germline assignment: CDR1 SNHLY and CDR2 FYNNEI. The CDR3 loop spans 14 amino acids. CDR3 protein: CASRITADNSPLHF. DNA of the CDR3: TGTGCCAGCAGGATTACAGCCGATAATTCACCCCTCCACTTT.

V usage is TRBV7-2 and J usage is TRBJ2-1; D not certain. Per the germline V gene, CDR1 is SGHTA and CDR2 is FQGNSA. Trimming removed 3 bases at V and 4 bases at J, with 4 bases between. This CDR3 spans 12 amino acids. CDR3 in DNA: TGTGCCAGCAGCTTCCTATACAATGAGCAGTTCTTC. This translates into CASSFLYNEQFF.

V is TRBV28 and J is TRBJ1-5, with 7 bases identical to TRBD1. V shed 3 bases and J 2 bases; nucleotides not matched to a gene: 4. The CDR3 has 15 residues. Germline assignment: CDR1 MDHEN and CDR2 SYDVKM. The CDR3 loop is CASSFRGLGNQPQHF. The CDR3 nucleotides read TGTGCCAGCAGTTTCAGGGGGTTGGGCAATCAGCCCCAGCATTTT.

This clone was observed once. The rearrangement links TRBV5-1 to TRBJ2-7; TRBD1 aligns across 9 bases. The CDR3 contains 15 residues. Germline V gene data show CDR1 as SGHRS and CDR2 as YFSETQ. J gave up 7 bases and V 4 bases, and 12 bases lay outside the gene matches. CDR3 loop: CASSASGTGMGEQYF. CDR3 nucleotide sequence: TGCGCCAGCAGCGCTTCCGGGACAGGGATGGGGGAGCAGTACTTC.

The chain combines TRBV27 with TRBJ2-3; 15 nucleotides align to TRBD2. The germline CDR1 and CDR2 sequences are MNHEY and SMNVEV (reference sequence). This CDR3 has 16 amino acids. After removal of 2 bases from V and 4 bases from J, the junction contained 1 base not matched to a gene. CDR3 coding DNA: TGTGCCAGCAGTTTAGGACTAGCGGGAGGGGCAGATACGCAGTATTTT. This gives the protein CASSLGLAGGADTQYF.

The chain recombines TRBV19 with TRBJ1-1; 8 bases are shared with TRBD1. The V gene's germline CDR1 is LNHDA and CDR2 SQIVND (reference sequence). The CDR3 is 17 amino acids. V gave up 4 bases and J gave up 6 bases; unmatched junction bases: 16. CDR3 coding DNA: TGTGCCAGTAGTACCGACACCCAGCGACAGGGGATGGCTGAAGCTTTCTTT. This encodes CASSTDTQRQGMAEAFF.

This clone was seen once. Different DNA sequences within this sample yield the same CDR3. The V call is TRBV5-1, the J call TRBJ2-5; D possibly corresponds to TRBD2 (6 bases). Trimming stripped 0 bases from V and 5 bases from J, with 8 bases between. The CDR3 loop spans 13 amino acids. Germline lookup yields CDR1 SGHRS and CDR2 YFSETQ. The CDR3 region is CASSLVGGETQYF. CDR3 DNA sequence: TGCGCCAGCAGCTTGGTTGGGGGGGAGACCCAGTACTTC.

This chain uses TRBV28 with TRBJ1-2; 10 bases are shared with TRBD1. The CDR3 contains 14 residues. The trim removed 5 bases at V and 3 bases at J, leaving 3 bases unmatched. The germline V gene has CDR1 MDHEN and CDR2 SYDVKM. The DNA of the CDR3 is TGTGCCAGCAGTCAGACAGGGGGCTACTATGGCTACACCTTC. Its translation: CASSQTGGYYGYTF.

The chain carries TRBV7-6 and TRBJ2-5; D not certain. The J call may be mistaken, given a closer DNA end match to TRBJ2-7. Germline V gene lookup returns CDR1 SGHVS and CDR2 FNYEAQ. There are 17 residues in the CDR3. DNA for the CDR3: TGTGCCAGCAGCTCAAATTTAGCTTTCTCGAGCTCCTACGAGCAGTACTTC. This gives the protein CASSSNLAFSSSYEQYF.

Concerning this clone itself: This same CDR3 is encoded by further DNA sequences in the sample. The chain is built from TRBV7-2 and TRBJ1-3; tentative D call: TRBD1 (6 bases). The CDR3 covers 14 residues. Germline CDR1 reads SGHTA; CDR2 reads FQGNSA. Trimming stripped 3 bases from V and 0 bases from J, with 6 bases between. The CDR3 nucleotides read TGTGCCAGCAGCTTGGACAGCTCTGGAAACACCATATATTTT. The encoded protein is CASSLDSSGNTIYF.

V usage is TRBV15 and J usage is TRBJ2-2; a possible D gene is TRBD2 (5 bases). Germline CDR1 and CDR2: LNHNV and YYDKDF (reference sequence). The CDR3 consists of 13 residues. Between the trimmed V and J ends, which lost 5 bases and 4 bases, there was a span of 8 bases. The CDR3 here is CATSSGVTGELFF. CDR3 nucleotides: TGTGCCACCAGCTCCGGGGTCACCGGGGAGCTGTTTTTT.